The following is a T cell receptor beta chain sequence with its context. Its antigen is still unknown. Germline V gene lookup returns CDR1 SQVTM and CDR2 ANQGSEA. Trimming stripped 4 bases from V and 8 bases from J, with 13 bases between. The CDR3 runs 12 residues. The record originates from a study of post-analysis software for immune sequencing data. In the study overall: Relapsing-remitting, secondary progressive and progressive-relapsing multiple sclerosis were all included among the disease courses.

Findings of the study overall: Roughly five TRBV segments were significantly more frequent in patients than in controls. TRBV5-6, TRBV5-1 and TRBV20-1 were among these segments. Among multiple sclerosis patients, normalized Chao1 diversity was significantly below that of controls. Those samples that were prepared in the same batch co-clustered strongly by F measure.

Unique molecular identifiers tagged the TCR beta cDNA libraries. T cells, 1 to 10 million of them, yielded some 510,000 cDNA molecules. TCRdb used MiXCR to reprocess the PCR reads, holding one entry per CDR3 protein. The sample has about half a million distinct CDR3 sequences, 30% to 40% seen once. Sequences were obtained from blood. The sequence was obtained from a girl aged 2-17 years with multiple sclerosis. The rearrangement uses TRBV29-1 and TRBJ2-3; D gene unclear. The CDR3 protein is CSVVPRVGTQYF. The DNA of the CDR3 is TGCAGCGTTGTCCCTCGGGTCGGTACGCAGTATTTT.